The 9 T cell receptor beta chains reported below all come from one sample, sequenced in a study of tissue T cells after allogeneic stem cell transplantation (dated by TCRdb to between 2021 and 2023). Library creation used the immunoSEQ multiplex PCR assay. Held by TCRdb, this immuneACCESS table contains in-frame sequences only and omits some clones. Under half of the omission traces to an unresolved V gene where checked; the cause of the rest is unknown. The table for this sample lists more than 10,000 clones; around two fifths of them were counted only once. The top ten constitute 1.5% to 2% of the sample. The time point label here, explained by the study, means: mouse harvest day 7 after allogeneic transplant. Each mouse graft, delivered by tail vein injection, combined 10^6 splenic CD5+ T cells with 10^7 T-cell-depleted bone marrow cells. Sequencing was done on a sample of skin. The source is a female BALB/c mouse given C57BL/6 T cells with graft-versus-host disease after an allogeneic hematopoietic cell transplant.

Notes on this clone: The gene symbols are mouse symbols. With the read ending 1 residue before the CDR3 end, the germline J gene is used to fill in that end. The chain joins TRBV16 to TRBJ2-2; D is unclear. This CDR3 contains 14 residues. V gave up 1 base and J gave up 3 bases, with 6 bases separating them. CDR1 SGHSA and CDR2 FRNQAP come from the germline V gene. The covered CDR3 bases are TGTGCAAGCAGCTTAGCTCCATACACCGGGCAGCTCTAC. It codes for CASSLAPYTGQLY. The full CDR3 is CASSLAPYTGQLYF.

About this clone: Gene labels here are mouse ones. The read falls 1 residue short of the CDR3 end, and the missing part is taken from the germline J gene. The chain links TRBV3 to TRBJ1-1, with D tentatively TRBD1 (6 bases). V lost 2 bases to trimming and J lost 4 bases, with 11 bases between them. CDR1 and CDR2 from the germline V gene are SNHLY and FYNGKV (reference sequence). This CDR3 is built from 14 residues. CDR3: CASSLNREGTEVFF. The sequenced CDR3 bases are TGTGCCAGCAGCTTAAACAGGGAGGGCACAGAAGTCTTC.

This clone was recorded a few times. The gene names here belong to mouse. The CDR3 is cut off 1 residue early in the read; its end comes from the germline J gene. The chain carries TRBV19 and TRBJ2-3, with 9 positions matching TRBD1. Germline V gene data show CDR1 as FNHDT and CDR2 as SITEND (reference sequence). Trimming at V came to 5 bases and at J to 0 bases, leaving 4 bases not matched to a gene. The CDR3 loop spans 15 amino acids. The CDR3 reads CASSDRGRSAETLYF. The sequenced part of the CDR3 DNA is TGTGCCAGCAGCGACAGGGGGAGGAGTGCAGAAACGCTGTAT.

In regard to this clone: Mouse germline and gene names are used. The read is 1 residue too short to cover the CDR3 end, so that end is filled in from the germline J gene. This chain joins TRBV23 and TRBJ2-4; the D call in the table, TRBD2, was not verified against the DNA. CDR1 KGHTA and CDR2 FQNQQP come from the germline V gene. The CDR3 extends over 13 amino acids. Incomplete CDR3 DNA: TGCTCCAGCAGTCAAACTGGGGGGTTCACCTTGTAC. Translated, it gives CSSSQTGGFTLY. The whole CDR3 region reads CSSSQTGGFTLYF.

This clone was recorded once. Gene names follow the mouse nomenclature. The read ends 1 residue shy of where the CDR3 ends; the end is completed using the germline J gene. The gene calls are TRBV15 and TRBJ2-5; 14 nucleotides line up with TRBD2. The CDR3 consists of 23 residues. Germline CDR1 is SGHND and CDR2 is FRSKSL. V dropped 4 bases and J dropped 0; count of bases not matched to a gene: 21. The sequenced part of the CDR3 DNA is TGTGCCAGCAGTTCCCGTATCGACAGGGGCGGGACTGGGGGGGCCCTTAACCAAGACACCCAGTAC. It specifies CASSSRIDRGGTGGALNQDTQY. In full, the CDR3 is CASSSRIDRGGTGGALNQDTQYF.

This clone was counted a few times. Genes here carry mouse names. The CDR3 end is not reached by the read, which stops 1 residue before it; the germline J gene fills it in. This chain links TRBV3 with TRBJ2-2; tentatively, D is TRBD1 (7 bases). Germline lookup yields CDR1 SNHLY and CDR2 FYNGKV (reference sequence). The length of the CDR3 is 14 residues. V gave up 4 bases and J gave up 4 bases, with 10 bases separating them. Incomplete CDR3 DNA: TGTGCCAGCAGCTCCCAGGGGGGCACCGGGCAGCTCTAC. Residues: CASSSQGGTGQLY. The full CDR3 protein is CASSSQGGTGQLYF.

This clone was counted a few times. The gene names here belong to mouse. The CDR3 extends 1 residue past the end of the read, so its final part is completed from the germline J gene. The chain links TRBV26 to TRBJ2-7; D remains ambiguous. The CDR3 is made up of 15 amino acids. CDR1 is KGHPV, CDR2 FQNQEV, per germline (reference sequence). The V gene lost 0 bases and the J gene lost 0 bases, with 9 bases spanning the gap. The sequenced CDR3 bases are TGTGCCAGCAGTCTGTCACAGCTGAGCTCCTATGAACAGTAC. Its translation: CASSLSQLSSYEQY. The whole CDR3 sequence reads CASSLSQLSSYEQYF. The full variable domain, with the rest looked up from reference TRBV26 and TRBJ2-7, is NSKVIQTPRYLVKGQGQKAKMRCIPEKGHPVVFWYQQNKNNEFKFLINFQNQEVLQQIDMTEKRFSAECPSNSPCSLEIQSSEAGDSALYLCASSLSQLSSYEQYFGPGTRLTVL.

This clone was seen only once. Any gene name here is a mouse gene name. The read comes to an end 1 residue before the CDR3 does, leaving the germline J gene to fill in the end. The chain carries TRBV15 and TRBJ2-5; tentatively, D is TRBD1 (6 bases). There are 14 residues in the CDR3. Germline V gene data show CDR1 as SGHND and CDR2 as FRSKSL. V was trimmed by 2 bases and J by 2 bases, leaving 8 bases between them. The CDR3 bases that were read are TGTGCCAGCAGTTTAAGGGACATCCAAGACACCCAGTAC. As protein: CASSLRDIQDTQY. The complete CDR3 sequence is CASSLRDIQDTQYF.

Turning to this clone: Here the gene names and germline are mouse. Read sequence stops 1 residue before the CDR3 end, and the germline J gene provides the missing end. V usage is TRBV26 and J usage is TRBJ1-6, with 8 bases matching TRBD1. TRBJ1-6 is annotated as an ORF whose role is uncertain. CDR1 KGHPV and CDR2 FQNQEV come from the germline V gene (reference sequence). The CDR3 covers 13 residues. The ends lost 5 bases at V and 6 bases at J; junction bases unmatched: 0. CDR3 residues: CASSGTGNSPLYF. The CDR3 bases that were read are TGTGCCAGCAGTGGGACAGGTAATTCGCCCCTCTAC.